This record covers a single T cell receptor (beta chain). The sample belongs to a study of blood T cell repertoires in COVID-19. V gave up 3 bases and J gave up 4 bases; unmatched junction bases: 13. Germline values: CDR1 SGDLS, CDR2 YYNGEE. The CDR3 runs to 17 residues. Original analysis: Reference gene primers were amplified, and this amplification served to estimate nucleated cell counts. Libraries were prepared by immunoSEQ multiplex PCR; TCRdb keeps only in-frame clonotypes and omits some of them. Clone size and V and J calls were adopted from that table, with D and trimming inferred from the DNA. The sample lists about 260,000 clones, roughly 86% seen once, with about 10% in the top ten.

The chain joins TRBV9 to TRBJ2-3; 8 positions match TRBD2. The origin of this receptor is a middle-aged man who had recovered from COVID-19. Sequencing was performed on peripheral blood. In DNA form, the CDR3 reads TGTGCCAGCAGCGGACGAGCGGGAGATCCAAAACCAGATACGCAGTATTTT. Residues: CASSGRAGDPKPDTQYF.